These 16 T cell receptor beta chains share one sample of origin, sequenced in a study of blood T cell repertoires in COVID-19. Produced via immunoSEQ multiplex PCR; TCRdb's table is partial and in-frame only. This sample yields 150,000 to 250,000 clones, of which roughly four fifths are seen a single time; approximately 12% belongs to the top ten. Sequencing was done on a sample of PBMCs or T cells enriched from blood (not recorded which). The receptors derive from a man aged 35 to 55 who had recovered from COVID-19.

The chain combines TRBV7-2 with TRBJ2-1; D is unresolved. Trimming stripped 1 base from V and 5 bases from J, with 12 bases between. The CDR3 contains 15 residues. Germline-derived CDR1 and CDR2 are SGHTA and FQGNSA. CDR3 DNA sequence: TGTGCCAGCAGCTTAGTATCTGGGCGCAACAATGAGCAGTTCTTC. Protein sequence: CASSLVSGRNNEQFF.

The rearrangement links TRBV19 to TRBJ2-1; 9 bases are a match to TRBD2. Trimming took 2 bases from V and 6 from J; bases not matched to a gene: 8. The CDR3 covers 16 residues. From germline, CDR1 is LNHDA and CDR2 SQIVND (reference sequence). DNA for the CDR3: TGTGCCAGTAGTATATGGCCCGCGGGAGGGGTCAATGAGCAGTTCTTC. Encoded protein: CASSIWPAGGVNEQFF.

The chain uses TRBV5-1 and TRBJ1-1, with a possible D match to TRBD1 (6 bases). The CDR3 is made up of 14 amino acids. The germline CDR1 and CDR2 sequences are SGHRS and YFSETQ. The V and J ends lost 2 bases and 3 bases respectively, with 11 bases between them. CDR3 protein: CASSLGGGDTEAFF. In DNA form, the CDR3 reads TGCGCCAGCAGCTTAGGGGGAGGGGACACTGAAGCTTTCTTT.

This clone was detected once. The CDR3 region is CASRRGEAFF. CDR3 nucleotides: TGTGCCAGCAGGAGAGGGGAAGCTTTCTTT. The rearrangement uses TRBV6-5 and TRBJ1-1, with D unclear. From germline, CDR1 is MNHEY and CDR2 SVGAGI. The CDR3 has 10 residues. V was pared by 6 bases and J by 8 bases, with 7 bases between.

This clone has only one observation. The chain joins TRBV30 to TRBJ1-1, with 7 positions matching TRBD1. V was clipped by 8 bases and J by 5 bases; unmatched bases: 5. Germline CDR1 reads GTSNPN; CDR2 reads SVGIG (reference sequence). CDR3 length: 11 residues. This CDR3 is CARQGVTEAFF. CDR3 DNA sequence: TGTGCCCGACAGGGCGTGACTGAAGCTTTCTTT.

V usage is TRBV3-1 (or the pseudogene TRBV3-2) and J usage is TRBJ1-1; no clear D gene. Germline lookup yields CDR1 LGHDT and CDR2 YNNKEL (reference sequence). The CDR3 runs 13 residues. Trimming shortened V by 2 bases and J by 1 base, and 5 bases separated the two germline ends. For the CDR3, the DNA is TGTGCCAGCAGCCAACCAGGGAACACTGAAGCTTTCTTT. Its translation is CASSQPGNTEAFF.

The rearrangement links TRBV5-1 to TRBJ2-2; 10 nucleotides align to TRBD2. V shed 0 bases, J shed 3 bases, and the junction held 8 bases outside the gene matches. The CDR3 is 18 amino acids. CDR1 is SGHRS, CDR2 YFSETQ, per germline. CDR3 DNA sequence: TGCGCCAGCAGCTTGGCCGGAAGCGGGAGGGAAGACACCGGGGAGCTGTTTTTT. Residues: CASSLAGSGREDTGELFF. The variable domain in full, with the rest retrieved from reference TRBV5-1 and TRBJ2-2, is KAGVTQTPRYLIKTRGQQVTLSCSPISGHRSVSWYQQTPGQGLQFLFEYFSETQRNKGNFPGRFSGRQFSNSRSEMNVSTLELGDSALYLCASSLAGSGREDTGELFFGEGSRLTVL.

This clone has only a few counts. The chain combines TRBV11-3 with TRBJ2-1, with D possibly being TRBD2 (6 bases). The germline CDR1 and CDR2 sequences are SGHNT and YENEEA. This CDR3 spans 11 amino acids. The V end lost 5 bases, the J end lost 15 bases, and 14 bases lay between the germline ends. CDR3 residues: CASSDPDYPFF. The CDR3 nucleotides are TGTGCCAGCAGCGACCCGGACTACCCGTTCTTC.

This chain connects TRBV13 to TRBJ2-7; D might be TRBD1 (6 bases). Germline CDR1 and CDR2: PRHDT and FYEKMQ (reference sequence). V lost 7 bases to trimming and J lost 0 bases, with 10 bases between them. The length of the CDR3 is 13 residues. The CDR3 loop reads CASNQGSSYEQYF. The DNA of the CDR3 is TGTGCCAGCAACCAGGGGAGCTCCTACGAGCAGTACTTC.

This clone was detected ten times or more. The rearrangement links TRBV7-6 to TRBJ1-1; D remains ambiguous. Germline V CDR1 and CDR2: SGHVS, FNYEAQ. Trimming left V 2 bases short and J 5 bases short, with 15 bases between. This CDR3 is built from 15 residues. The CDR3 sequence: CASSLMDGAGTEAFF. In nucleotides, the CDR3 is TGTGCCAGCAGCTTAATGGACGGCGCGGGGACTGAAGCTTTCTTT.

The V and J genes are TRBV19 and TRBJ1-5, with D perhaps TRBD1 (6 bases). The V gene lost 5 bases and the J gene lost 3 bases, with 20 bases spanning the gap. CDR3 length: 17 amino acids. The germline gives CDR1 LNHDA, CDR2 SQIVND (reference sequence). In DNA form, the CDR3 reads TGTGCCAGTAGTGCCCAGATTGGGGGCAGGGACAATCAGCCCCAGCATTTT. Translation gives CASSAQIGGRDNQPQHF.

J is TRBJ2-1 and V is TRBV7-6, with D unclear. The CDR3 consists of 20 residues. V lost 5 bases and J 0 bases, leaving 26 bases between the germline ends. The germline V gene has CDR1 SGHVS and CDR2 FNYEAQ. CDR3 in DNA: TGTGCCAGCAGCCCACGAACCAGTATATCGACTCCTAGCTCCTACAATGAGCAGTTCTTC. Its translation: CASSPRTSISTPSSYNEQFF.

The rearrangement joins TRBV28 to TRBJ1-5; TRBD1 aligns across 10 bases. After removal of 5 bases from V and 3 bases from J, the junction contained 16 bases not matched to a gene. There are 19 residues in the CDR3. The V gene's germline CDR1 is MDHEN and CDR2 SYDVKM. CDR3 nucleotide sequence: TGTGCCAGCAGTGAACTAACGCCGGGACAGGGGAACTCCAATCAGCCCCAGCATTTT. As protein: CASSELTPGQGNSNQPQHF.

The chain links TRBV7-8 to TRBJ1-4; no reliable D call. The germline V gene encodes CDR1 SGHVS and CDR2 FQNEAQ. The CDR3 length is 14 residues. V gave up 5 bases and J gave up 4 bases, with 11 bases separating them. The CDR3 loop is CASSPSEVNEKLFF. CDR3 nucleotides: TGTGCCAGCAGCCCGAGCGAGGTTAATGAAAAACTGTTTTTT.

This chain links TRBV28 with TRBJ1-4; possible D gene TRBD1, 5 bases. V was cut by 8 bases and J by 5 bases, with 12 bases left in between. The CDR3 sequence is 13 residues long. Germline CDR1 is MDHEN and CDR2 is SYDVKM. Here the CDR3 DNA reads TGTGCCAGCCGGGACGGACTAAATGAAAAACTGTTTTTT. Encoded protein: CASRDGLNEKLFF. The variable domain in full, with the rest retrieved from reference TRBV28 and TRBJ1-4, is DVKVTQSSRYLVKRTGEKVFLECVQDMDHENMFWYRQDPGLGLRLIYFSYDVKMKEKGDIPEGYSVSREKKERFSLILESASTNQTSMYLCASRDGLNEKLFFGSGTQLSVL.

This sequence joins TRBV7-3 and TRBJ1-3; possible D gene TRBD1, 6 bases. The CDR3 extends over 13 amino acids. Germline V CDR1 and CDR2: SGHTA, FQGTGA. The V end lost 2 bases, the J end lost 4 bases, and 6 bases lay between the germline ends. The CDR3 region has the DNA TGTGCCAGCAGCTTAGACAGGGGAAACACCATATATTTT. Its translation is CASSLDRGNTIYF. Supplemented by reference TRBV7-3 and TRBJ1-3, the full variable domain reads GAGVSQTPSNKVTEKGKYVELRCDPISGHTALYWYRQSLGQGPEFLIYFQGTGAADDSGLPNDRFFAVRPEGSVSTLKIQRTERGDSAVYLCASSLDRGNTIYFGEGSWLTVV.